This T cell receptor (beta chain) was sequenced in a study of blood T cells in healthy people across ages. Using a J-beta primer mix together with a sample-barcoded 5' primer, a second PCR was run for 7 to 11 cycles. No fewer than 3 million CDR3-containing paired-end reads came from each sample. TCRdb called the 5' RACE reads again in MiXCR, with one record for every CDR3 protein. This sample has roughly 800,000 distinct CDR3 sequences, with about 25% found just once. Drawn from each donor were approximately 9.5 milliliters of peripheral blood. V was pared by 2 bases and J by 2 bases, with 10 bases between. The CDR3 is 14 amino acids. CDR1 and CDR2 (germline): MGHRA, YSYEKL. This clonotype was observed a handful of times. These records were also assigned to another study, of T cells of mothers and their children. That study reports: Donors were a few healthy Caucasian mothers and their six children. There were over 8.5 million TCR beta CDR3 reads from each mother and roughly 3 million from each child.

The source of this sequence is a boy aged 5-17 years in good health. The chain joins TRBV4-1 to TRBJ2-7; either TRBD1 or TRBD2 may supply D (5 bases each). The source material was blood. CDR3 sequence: CASSQLGTAYEQYF. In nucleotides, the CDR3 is TGCGCCAGCAGCCAATTAGGGACGGCCTACGAGCAGTACTTC.